The present T cell receptor beta chain was sequenced within a study of metastatic and nonmetastatic thyroid tumors. With respect to this clone: What it recognizes is unknown.

Overall study results and limits: Reports indicated that malignant thyroid tumors showed significantly higher TCR beta diversity than benign nodules did, in blood and tumor.

As processed by the authors: The study took CDR3 differences across clinicopathological groups and made a distant-metastasis classifier for papillary thyroid cancer from them. TCRdb reprocessed the PCR reads via MiXCR. TCRdb, rather than the study authors, made the V and J calls. The sample carries 60,000 to 85,000 clones, more than 15% recorded once. Until they underwent thyroid surgery, no patient had received any treatment. Trimming at V came to 7 bases and at J to 5 bases, leaving 12 bases not matched to a gene. Germline V gene data show CDR1 as SGHAT and CDR2 as FQNNGV. The CDR3 has 15 residues. This TCR derives from a female donor with papillary thyroid cancer or a benign thyroid nodule (not recorded which). Some clones in this sample may be carry-over from other donors' samples. Input material: blood. This chain connects TRBV11-2 to TRBJ1-1; 8 bases match TRBD1. This CDR3 reads CASTHARTGFTEAFF. The CDR3 DNA reads TGTGCCAGCACCCATGCGCGGACAGGGTTTACTGAAGCTTTCTTT.